Listed here are 28 T cell receptor beta chains from one sample, sequenced in a study of blood T cell repertoires in COVID-19. The repertoire was sequenced with immunoSEQ multiplex PCR; TCRdb's copy has only in-frame clones and lacks some. The repertoire has approximately 360,000 clones, around 87% of them found once; the top ten carry roughly 2%. The sequenced sample was PBMCs or T cells enriched from blood (not recorded which). These receptors were collected from a man aged 40-55 years in a cohort exposed to, infected with or recovered from COVID-19 (not recorded which).

In regard to this clone: Distinct nucleotide sequences in the sample also encode this CDR3. V gene TRBV9 combines with J gene TRBJ1-6; D remains unclear. The V end was cut by 0 bases, the J end by 10 bases, with 11 bases between. The germline V gene encodes CDR1 SGDLS and CDR2 YYNGEE. The CDR3 contains 14 residues. The CDR3 spells CASSVAGGRSPLHF. DNA of the CDR3: TGTGCCAGCAGCGTAGCCGGAGGAAGATCACCCCTCCACTTT.

This clone was picked up one time. This chain joins TRBV20-1 and TRBJ2-5, with D tentatively TRBD2 (6 bases). Per germline, CDR1 DFQATT and CDR2 SNEGSKA (reference sequence). The CDR3 totals 11 residues. Trimming stripped 1 base from V and 7 bases from J, with 7 bases between. The CDR3 nucleotides read TGCAGTGCTAGAGTCGGGGGGACCCAGTACTTC. Translation: CSARVGGTQYF.

The rearrangement joins TRBV2 to TRBJ2-7; 9 nucleotides line up with TRBD2. CDR1 SNHLY and CDR2 FYNNEI come from the germline V gene. The V and J ends lost 6 bases and 4 bases, in that order; junction bases with no gene match: 10. This CDR3 contains 15 residues. DNA for the CDR3: TGTGCCAGCAGAAAGGATGGGACTAGCATTTACGAGCAGTACTTC. Amino acid sequence: CASRKDGTSIYEQYF.

V is TRBV10-2 and J is TRBJ1-5; D uncertain. The length of the CDR3 is 16 residues. V was trimmed by 3 bases and J by 2 bases, leaving 14 bases between them. In germline, CDR1 is WSHSY, CDR2 SAAADI. CDR3 sequence reads: CASSEVGSGGNQPQHF. The DNA of the CDR3 is TGCGCCAGCAGTGAAGTTGGATCGGGAGGCAATCAGCCCCAGCATTTT.

This clone was counted a single time. The rearrangement links TRBV19 to TRBJ1-3; no firm D call. Germline lookup yields CDR1 LNHDA and CDR2 SQIVND (reference sequence). V lost 5 bases, J lost 0 bases, and 17 bases lay in between. This CDR3 is 17 amino acids long. For the CDR3, the DNA is TGTGCCAGTAGTTTCCCCCCGGGCGGGTCCTCTGGAAACACCATATATTTT. It specifies CASSFPPGGSSGNTIYF.

This CDR3 reads CASSPLDRGVGTGELFF. DNA for the CDR3: TGTGCCAGCTCACCACTCGACAGGGGGGTCGGCACCGGGGAGCTGTTTTTT. The chain couples TRBV18 to TRBJ2-2, with 9 nucleotides matching TRBD1. After removal of 1 base from V and 4 bases from J, the junction contained 7 bases not matched to a gene. From germline, CDR1 is KGHSH and CDR2 LQKENI. CDR3 size: 17 residues.

The chain has TRBV6-5 and TRBJ2-7; TRBD1 matches at 9 bases. Germline trimming cut 5 bases from V and 3 bases from J; bases unmatched to any gene: 5. The CDR3 totals 14 residues. Per the germline V gene, CDR1 is MNHEY and CDR2 is SVGAGI. CDR3 sequence (DNA): TGTGCCAGCAGTCTAGGGACAGGGTACTACGAGCAGTACTTC. This gives the protein CASSLGTGYYEQYF.

The rearrangement uses TRBV5-1 and TRBJ2-2, with D possibly matching TRBD1 (5 bases). This CDR3 contains 14 residues. In germline, CDR1 is SGHRS, CDR2 YFSETQ. Trimming left V 6 bases short and J 4 bases short, with 13 bases between. The DNA of the CDR3 is TGCGCCAGCACTGACCAGGGCGCCACCGGGGAGCTGTTTTTT. It specifies CASTDQGATGELFF.

This chain links TRBV27 with TRBJ1-1; D might be TRBD1 (5 bases). Germline loops: CDR1 MNHEY, CDR2 SMNVEV (reference sequence). V was pared by 4 bases and J by 5 bases, with 17 bases between. The CDR3 loop spans 15 amino acids. In nucleotides, the CDR3 is TGTGCCAGCAGTTCTTACGCCTTTGGGGGGACTGAAGCTTTCTTT. Translation gives CASSSYAFGGTEAFF.

This clone occurred once. The chain carries TRBV7-9 and TRBJ2-3, with TRBD2 matching over 9 bases. This CDR3 is built from 14 residues. Germline values: CDR1 SEHNR, CDR2 FQNEAQ (reference sequence). V trimming: 0 bases; J trimming: 9 bases; junction bases outside the gene matches: 4. This CDR3 reads CASSLAVAGGTQYF. CDR3 sequence (DNA): TGTGCCAGCAGCTTAGCGGTGGCGGGGGGGACGCAGTATTTT.

This chain joins TRBV28 and TRBJ1-2; no reliable D call. Trimming stripped 5 bases from V and 5 bases from J, with 18 bases between. The CDR3 consists of 15 residues. The germline V gene has CDR1 MDHEN and CDR2 SYDVKM. The CDR3 is CASSPPREITYGYTF. The CDR3 DNA reads as TGTGCCAGCAGTCCCCCTCGGGAGATTACTTATGGCTACACCTTC.

V usage is TRBV6-5 and J usage is TRBJ2-7; a weak D match, TRBD2 (5 bases). V was shortened by 6 bases and J by 8 bases, with 17 bases between the two germline ends. This CDR3 has 13 amino acids. Germline CDR1 is MNHEY and CDR2 is SVGAGI. The CDR3 nucleotides read TGTGCCAGCAGCCCCCCGGGGTCAGTCAAGCAGTACTTC. Translated, it gives CASSPPGSVKQYF.

The rearrangement links TRBV2 to TRBJ1-5; D ambiguous. CDR3 length equals 12 residues. Germline CDR1 reads SNHLY; CDR2 reads FYNNEI. V was clipped by 5 bases and J by 6 bases, with 8 bases between them. CDR3 nucleotide sequence: TGTGCCAGCAGTCCGGTCGGTCAGCCCCAGCATTTT. Amino acids: CASSPVGQPQHF.

The chain carries TRBV7-6 and TRBJ1-6; tentative D call: TRBD1 (6 bases). Trimming pared 0 bases from V and 5 bases from J, leaving 11 bases between. The CDR3 contains 16 residues. CDR1 and CDR2 (germline): SGHVS, FNYEAQ. CDR3 in amino acids: CASSLALAGDNSPLHF. DNA for the CDR3: TGTGCCAGCAGCTTAGCTCTGGCAGGGGATAATTCACCCCTCCACTTT.

The chain recombines TRBV12-3 or TRBV12-4 with TRBJ1-2, with D possibly matching TRBD1 (6 bases). This CDR3 region has 13 residues. Trimming shortened V by 3 bases and J by 8 bases, and 13 bases separated the two germline ends. The CDR3 DNA is TGTGCCAGCAGTTTCCGGGGGGCTCAAGGCTACACCTTC. Translation: CASSFRGAQGYTF.

The chain's CDR3 is CASSDRLAGVNTGELFF. As DNA, the CDR3 is TGTGCCAGCAGCGACCGACTAGCGGGAGTGAACACCGGGGAGCTGTTTTTT. The chain combines TRBV7-8 with TRBJ2-2; 12 bases map to TRBD2. After removal of 5 bases from V and 1 base from J, the junction contained 5 bases not matched to a gene. The CDR3 has 17 residues. The germline V gene has CDR1 SGHVS and CDR2 FQNEAQ. The full variable domain, completed using reference TRBV7-8 and TRBJ2-2, is GAGVSQSPRYKVAKRGQDVALRCDPISGHVSLFWYQQALGQGPEFLTYFQNEAQLDKSGLPSDRFFAERPEGSVSTLKIQRTQQEDSAVYLCASSDRLAGVNTGELFFGEGSRLTVL.

This clone was counted at least ten times. This chain links TRBV5-1 with TRBJ1-6, with 8 bases aligning to TRBD1. The CDR3 totals 15 residues. CDR1 is SGHRS and CDR2 is YFSETQ in the germline V gene. Unmatched junction bases numbered 0, after V lost 0 bases and J lost 4 bases. CDR3 amino acids: CASSLDRGYNSPLHF. The CDR3 DNA sequence: TGCGCCAGCAGCTTGGACAGGGGGTATAATTCACCCCTCCACTTT.

V is TRBV5-4 and J is TRBJ2-5; D ambiguous. The CDR3 is 13 residues long. V lost 5 bases, J lost 2 bases, and 10 bases lay in between. Germline V gene sequence: CDR1 SGHNT, CDR2 YYREEE (reference sequence). CDR3 coding DNA: TGTGCCAGCAGACATCCCCAACAAGAGACCCAGTACTTC. Translation gives CASRHPQQETQYF.

DNA of the CDR3: TGTGCCAGCAGCACACAGGGGGCGACTGAAGCTTTCTTT. It is translated as CASSTQGATEAFF. The V and J genes are TRBV7-3 and TRBJ1-1; 9 bases are a match to TRBD1. After removal of 5 bases from V and 5 bases from J, the junction contained 3 bases not matched to a gene. The CDR3 is 13 amino acids. CDR1 and CDR2 from the germline V gene are SGHTA and FQGTGA.

V gene TRBV10-1 combines with J gene TRBJ2-7; 7 nucleotides align to TRBD2. Germline lookup yields CDR1 WNHNN and CDR2 SYGVQD (reference sequence). V lost 4 bases to trimming and J lost 7 bases; unmatched junction nucleotides: 4. The length of the CDR3 is 12 residues. The CDR3 DNA reads TGCGCCAGCAGTGCCAGCGGGATTGAGCAGTACTTC. Protein sequence: CASSASGIEQYF.

This chain connects TRBV29-1 to TRBJ2-7; tentatively, D is TRBD1 (6 bases). This CDR3 has 14 amino acids. Trimming cost V 2 bases and J 0 bases, with 11 bases left between them. The V gene's germline CDR1 is SQVTM and CDR2 ANQGSEA. CDR3 DNA: TGCAGCGTTGAAAATAGACAGGTCTCCTACGAGCAGTACTTC. Amino acid sequence: CSVENRQVSYEQYF.

V gene TRBV20-1 combines with J gene TRBJ2-3; TRBD2 agrees at 9 bases. This CDR3 is 17 amino acids long. V gave up 3 bases and J gave up 3 bases; unmatched junction bases: 13. Germline V CDR1 and CDR2: DFQATT, SNEGSKA (reference sequence). The CDR3 is CSASKGASGKGTDTQYF. The CDR3 coding sequence is TGCAGTGCTAGTAAAGGGGCTAGCGGGAAAGGAACAGATACGCAGTATTTT.

This clone has just a few counts. CDR3 in DNA: TGTGCCAGCAGAGGGCAGGGAACTTATAATTCACCCCTCCACTTT. Its translation is CASRGQGTYNSPLHF. The rearrangement uses TRBV7-2 and TRBJ1-6; D might be TRBD1 (5 bases). V was cut by 6 bases and J by 4 bases, with 13 bases left in between. Germline assignment: CDR1 SGHTA and CDR2 FQGNSA. This CDR3 contains 15 residues.

This clone was seen a handful of times. This chain links TRBV30 with TRBJ2-7; 10 positions agree with TRBD2. The CDR3 length is 12 residues. V shed 2 bases, J shed 7 bases, and the junction held 2 bases outside the gene matches. Germline CDR1 GTSNPN, CDR2 SVGIG (reference sequence). Here the CDR3 reads CAWSNSGREQYF. DNA for the CDR3: TGTGCCTGGAGTAATAGCGGGAGGGAGCAGTACTTC. Together with reference TRBV30 and TRBJ2-7, the CDR3 gives the full variable domain: SQTIHQWPATLVQPVGSPLSLECTVEGTSNPNLYWYRQAAGRGLQLLFYSVGIGQISSEVPQNLSASRPQDRQFILSSKKLLLSDSGFYLCAWSNSGREQYFGPGTRLTVT.

The chain has TRBV5-4 and TRBJ2-3, with 11 bases matching TRBD1. The CDR3 is made up of 13 amino acids. V was pared by 5 bases and J by 4 bases, with 0 bases of the junction left unmatched. Germline assignment: CDR1 SGHNT and CDR2 YYREEE (reference sequence). Here the CDR3 reads CASRGQGADTQYF. CDR3 in DNA: TGTGCCAGCAGGGGACAGGGGGCAGATACGCAGTATTTT.

This clone was seen a handful of times. V gene TRBV7-2 combines with J gene TRBJ1-1; D possibly corresponds to TRBD1 (5 bases). The CDR3 contains 14 residues. Trimming pared 5 bases from V and 3 bases from J, leaving 13 bases between. Germline CDR1 SGHTA, CDR2 FQGNSA. CDR3 sequence (DNA): TGTGCCAGCAGCGGGGGGGTTTACTACACTGAAGCTTTCTTT. It yields the protein CASSGGVYYTEAFF.

This clone appeared a few times. The chain employs TRBV28 and TRBJ1-2; TRBD1 aligns across 7 bases. With 3 bases clipped from V and 0 bases from J, the junction kept 4 bases outside the gene matches. This CDR3 comprises 15 residues. Germline V lookup: CDR1 MDHEN, CDR2 SYDVKM. This CDR3 reads CASSLTGPANYGYTF. The CDR3 nucleotides read TGTGCCAGCAGTTTGACAGGGCCAGCTAACTATGGCTACACCTTC.

This clone was found a few times. The chain employs TRBV28 and TRBJ2-7; D possibly corresponds to TRBD2 (6 bases). CDR1 and CDR2 (germline): MDHEN, SYDVKM. The CDR3 extends over 15 amino acids. Trimming shortened V by 4 bases and J by 3 bases, and 16 bases separated the two germline ends. The CDR3 sequence is CASSYTTRRFYEQYF. CDR3 sequence (DNA): TGTGCCAGCAGTTATACGACTAGGAGATTCTACGAGCAGTACTTC.